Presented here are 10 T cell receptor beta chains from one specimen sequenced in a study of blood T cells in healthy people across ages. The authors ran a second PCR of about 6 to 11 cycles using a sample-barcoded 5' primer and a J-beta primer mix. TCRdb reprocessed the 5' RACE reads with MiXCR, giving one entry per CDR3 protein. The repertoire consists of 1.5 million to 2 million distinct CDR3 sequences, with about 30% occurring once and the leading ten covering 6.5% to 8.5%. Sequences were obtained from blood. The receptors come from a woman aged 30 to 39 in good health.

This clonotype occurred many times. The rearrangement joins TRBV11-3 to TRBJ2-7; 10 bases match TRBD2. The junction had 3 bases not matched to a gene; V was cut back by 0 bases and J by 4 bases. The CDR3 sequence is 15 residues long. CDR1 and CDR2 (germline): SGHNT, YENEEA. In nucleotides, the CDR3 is TGTGCCAGCAGCTTAGATCCTAGCGGGAGTTACGAGCAGTACTTC. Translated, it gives CASSLDPSGSYEQYF.

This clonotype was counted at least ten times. In DNA, the CDR3 is TGTGCCAGCAGCTATAGCGGGGGGGCCTACAATGAGCAGTTCTTC. Translation gives CASSYSGGAYNEQFF. The rearrangement links TRBV7-6 to TRBJ2-1; 11 nucleotides match TRBD2. J lost 2 bases, V lost 4 bases, and 1 base had no gene match. Looked up from germline, CDR1 is SGHVS and CDR2 is FNYEAQ. This CDR3 has 15 amino acids.

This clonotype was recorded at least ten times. The CDR3 sequence is CASSPRQGGQPQHF. The CDR3 nucleotides read TGTGCCAGCAGCCCCCGCCAGGGGGGTCAGCCCCAGCATTTT. The V gene is TRBV7-2, the J gene TRBJ1-5; 7 bases fit TRBD1. Germline V gives CDR1 SGHTA, CDR2 FQGNSA. The CDR3 extends over 14 amino acids. V gave up 5 bases and J gave up 6 bases; unmatched junction bases: 7.

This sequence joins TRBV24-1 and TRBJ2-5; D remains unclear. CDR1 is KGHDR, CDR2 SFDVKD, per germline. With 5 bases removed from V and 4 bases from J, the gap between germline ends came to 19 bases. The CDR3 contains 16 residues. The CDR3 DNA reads TGTGCCACCAGTGGCGACCTGGGCGATAGCAGAGAGACCCAGTACTTC. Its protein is CATSGDLGDSRETQYF.

CDR3 region: CASSLTARGYTF. The CDR3 DNA sequence: TGTGCCAGCAGCTTAACGGCACGTGGCTACACCTTC. The rearrangement links TRBV7-2 to TRBJ1-2; D unresolved. The CDR3 loop spans 12 amino acids. Trimming removed 2 bases at V and 7 bases at J, with 8 bases between. Germline V gene lookup returns CDR1 SGHTA and CDR2 FQGNSA.

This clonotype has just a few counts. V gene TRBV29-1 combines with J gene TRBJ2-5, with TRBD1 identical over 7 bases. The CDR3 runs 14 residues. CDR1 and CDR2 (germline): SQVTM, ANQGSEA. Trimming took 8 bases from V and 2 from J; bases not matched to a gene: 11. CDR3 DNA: TGCAGCCCCTTTGGCAGGGGGTGTCAAGAGACCCAGTACTTC. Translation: CSPFGRGCQETQYF.

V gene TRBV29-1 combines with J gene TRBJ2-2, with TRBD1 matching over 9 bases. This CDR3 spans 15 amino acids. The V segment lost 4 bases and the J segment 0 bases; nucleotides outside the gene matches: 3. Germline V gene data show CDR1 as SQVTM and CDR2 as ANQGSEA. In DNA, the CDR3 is TGCAGCGTTGCCGGGACAGGGACGAACACCGGGGAGCTGTTTTTT. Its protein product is CSVAGTGTNTGELFF.

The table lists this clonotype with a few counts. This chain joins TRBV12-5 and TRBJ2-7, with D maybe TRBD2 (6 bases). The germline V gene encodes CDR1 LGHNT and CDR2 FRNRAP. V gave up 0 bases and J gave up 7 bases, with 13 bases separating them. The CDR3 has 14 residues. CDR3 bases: TGTGCTAGTGGTTTGGTCCGTACCGCGGGGGAGCAGTACTTC. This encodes CASGLVRTAGEQYF.

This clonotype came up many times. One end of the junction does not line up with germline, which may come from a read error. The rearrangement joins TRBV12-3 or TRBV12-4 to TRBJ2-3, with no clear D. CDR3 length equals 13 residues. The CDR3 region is CASSLPNTDTQYF. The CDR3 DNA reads TGCGCCAGCAGCTTACCAAACACAGATACGCAGTATTTT.

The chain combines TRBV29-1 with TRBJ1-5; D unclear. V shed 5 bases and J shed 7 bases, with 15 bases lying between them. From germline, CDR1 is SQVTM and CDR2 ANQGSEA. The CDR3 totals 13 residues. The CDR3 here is CSVLSPDGQPQHF. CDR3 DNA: TGCAGCGTTCTAAGCCCCGACGGACAGCCCCAGCATTTT.